The clone carrying this TCR beta chain was observed at least ten times. This could be a read error, since a much larger clone is one nucleotide away. This CDR3 is missing its conserved last phenylalanine or tryptophan, likely due to a read error. TCRdb ran MiXCR on the PCR reads. The sample carries some 12,000 clones, 9% to 15% recorded once. The sample comes from a study of metastatic and nonmetastatic thyroid tumors. The CDR3 is made up of 13 amino acids. The germline V gene encodes CDR1 MNHNS and CDR2 SASEGT. V shed 10 bases and J shed 10 bases, with 17 bases lying between them. No patient had received any treatment before thyroid surgery.

Sequencing was carried out using blood. The genes are TRBV6-1 and TRBJ1-6; D is undetermined. The TCR comes from a female donor with papillary thyroid cancer or a benign thyroid nodule (not recorded which). Some clones in this sample may be carry-over from other donors' samples. As DNA, the CDR3 is TGTGCCACCTCCTCCGAATCCCTGTCACCCCTCCACCTT. It yields the protein CATSSESLSPLHL.